Below, one T cell receptor beta chain is given with its context. The antigen is unknown. This entry is derived from a study of EBV T-cell therapy then PD-1 blockade in nasopharyngeal carcinoma. The CDR3 has 14 amino acids. CDR1 is MGHRA and CDR2 is YSYEKL in the germline V gene. V lost 1 base, J lost 0 bases, and 6 bases lay in between. The time point here: 266 days after commencement of treatment, after nivolumab therapy. Treatment reported: AdE1-LMPpoly-expanded autologous EBV-specific T-cell therapy followed by anti-PD-1 nivolumab. TCRdb's table, derived via immunoSEQ multiplex PCR, lists solely in-frame clones and lacks some. Of over 20,000 clones detected, 84% appear once; the ten largest clones hold 31%.

The clonotype was recovered from a man aged 40-55 years with nasopharyngeal carcinoma. The chain links TRBV4-1 to TRBJ1-1; no clear D gene. This sample comprised CD8+ T cells from blood, obtained around day 270 from a patient whose treatment included autologous EBV-specific T cells and nivolumab. DNA of the CDR3: TGCGCCAGCAGCCAAGTTTCAGTGAACACTGAAGCTTTCTTT. Its protein is CASSQVSVNTEAFF.